This record concerns one T cell receptor (beta chain) sequence. The protocol was immunoSEQ multiplex PCR, while the TCRdb copy is restricted to in-frame clones and leaves out a portion. The profile shows about 220,000 clones, 80% of them singletons. The data belong to a study of blood T cell repertoires in COVID-19. The CDR3 loop spans 16 amino acids. Trimming stripped 1 base from V and 8 bases from J, with 20 bases between. CDR1 SGHDN and CDR2 FVKESK come from the germline V gene. The chain is built from TRBV14 and TRBJ1-2; D is ambiguous. This TCR was recovered from a human donor in a cohort sampled during active COVID-19. The sequenced sample consisted of peripheral blood. DNA for the CDR3: TGTGCCAGCAGCCAAGGCCAAGCGCCCAGTCCTAGAGGCTACACCTTC. It is translated as CASSQGQAPSPRGYTF.